This T cell receptor beta chain stems from a study of blood T cell repertoires in COVID-19. Study summary: Material from acute and convalescent COVID-19 was sourced from the United States, Italy and Spain. Sources were T cells, B-cell-depleted T cells, or PBMCs; the material itself was cDNA or gDNA.

In the study's own analysis: Cell counts per sample came from amplifying reference gene primers. The assay was immunoSEQ multiplex PCR, and TCRdb's table has in-frame clones only and misses some. The V and J calls and clone size come from that table; D and trimming were worked out from the DNA. This sample has 150,000 to 200,000 clones, with about 86% found just once. The germline V gene encodes CDR1 SNHLY and CDR2 FYNNEI. Trimming pared 1 base from V and 5 bases from J, leaving 4 bases between. The CDR3 is made up of 12 amino acids. Source material: peripheral blood. V usage is TRBV2 and J usage is TRBJ2-3; D is undetermined. This TCR came from a woman of 80 years or more with acute or convalescent COVID-19. The CDR3 DNA follows: TGTGCCAGCAGTGAAGTTATAGATACGCAGTATTTT. Its protein is CASSEVIDTQYF.